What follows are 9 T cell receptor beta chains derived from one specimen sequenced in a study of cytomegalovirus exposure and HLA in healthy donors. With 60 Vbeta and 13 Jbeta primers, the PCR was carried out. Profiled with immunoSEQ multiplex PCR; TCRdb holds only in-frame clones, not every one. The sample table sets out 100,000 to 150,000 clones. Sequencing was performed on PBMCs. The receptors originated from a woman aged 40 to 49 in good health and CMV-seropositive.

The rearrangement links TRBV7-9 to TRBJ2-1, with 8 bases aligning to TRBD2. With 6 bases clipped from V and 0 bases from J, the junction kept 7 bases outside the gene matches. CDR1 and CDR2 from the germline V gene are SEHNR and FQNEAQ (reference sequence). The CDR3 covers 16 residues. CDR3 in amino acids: CASRSSGVSSYNEQFF. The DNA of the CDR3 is TGTGCCAGCAGGAGTAGCGGGGTTAGCTCCTACAATGAGCAGTTCTTC.

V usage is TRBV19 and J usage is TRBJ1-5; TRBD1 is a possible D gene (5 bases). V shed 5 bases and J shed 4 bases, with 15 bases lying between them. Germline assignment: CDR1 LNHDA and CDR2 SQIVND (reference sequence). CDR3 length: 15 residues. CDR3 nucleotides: TGTGCCAGTAGTCCGGAGGGGAGATTGAATCAGCCCCAGCATTTT. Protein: CASSPEGRLNQPQHF.

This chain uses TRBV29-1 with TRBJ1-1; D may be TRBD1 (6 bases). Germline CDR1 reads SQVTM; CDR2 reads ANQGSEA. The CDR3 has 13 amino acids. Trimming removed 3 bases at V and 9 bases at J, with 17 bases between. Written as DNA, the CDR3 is TGCAGCGTTGAGGGTGTTTTGGGGGGGCAAGCTTTCTTT. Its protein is CSVEGVLGGQAFF.

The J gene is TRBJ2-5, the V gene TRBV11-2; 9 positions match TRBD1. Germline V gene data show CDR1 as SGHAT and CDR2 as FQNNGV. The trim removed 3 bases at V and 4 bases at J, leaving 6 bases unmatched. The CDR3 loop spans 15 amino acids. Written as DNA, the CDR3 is TGTGCCAGCAGCTTTTACAGGGGGCAACGAGAGACCCAGTACTTC. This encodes CASSFYRGQRETQYF. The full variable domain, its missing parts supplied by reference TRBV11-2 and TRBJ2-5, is EAGVAQSPRYKIIEKRQSVAFWCNPISGHATLYWYQQILGQGPKLLIQFQNNGVVDDSQLPKDRFSAERLKGVDSTLKIQPAKLEDSAVYLCASSFYRGQRETQYFGPGTRLLVL.

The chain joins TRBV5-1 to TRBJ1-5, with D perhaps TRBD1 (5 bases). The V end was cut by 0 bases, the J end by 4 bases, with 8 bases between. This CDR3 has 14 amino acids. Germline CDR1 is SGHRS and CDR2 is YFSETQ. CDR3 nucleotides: TGCGCCAGCAGCTTGGGGGCAGGGAATCAGCCCCAGCATTTT. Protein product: CASSLGAGNQPQHF.

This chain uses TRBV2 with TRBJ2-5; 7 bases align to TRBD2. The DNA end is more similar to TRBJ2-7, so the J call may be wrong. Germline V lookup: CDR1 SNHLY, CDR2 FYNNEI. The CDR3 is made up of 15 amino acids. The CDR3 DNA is TGTGCCAGCAGTGAAGCCTGGGACTATATCTACGAGCAGTACTTC. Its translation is CASSEAWDYIYEQYF.

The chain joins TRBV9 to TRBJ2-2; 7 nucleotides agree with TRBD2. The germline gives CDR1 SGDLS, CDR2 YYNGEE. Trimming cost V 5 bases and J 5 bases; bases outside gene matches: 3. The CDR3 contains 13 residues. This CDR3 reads CASRGEGTGELFF. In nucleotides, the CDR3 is TGTGCCAGCAGAGGGGAGGGGACCGGGGAGCTGTTTTTT. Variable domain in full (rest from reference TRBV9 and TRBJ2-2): DSGVTQTPKHLITATGQRVTLRCSPRSGDLSVYWYQQSLDQGLQFLIQYYNGEERAKGNILERFSAQQFPDLHSELNLSSLELGDSALYFCASRGEGTGELFFGEGSRLTVL.

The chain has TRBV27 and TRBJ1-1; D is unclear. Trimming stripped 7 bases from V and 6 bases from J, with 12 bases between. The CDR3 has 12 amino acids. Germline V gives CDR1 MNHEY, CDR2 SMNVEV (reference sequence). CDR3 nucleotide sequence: TGTGCCAGCATATCCGTCCGGGCTGAAGCTTTCTTT. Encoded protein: CASISVRAEAFF.

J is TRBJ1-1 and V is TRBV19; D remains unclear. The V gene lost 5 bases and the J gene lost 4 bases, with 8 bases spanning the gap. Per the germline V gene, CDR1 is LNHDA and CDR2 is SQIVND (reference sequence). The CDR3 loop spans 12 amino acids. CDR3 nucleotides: TGTGCCAGTAGTTGGAGGAGCACTGAAGCTTTCTTT. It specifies CASSWRSTEAFF.